These T cell receptor beta chains were read from a single sample in a study of T-cell reconstitution after alpha-beta-depleted transplantation in children. Each CDR3 protein is one row after TCRdb ran MiXCR on the PCR reads. The sample carries about 580,000 distinct CDR3 sequences, 20% to 25% recorded once. The sample consisted of PBMCs, mostly from graft donor cells, taken 360 days after TCRalphabeta/CD19-depleted stem cell transplant. The receptors originated from a boy in the first two years of life who had a stem cell transplant for acute myeloid leukemia, so the T cells may come from the graft donor. Both conserved end residues are part of each CDR3. Fields, in order: J gene, D gene, CDR3 length, clone size, V gene, CDR3 protein, CDR3 DNA. A D gene is named only where the DNA matches it firmly. Only part of the rows carry a size: once, few, many, or a class if the clone is expanded.

>TRBJ2-4|.|16|few|TRBV27
CASRPTGLAAKNIQYF
TGTGCCAGCAGACCAACAGGACTTGCGGCCAAAAACATTCAGTACTTC
>TRBJ1-4|.|14|few|TRBV20-1
CSATQTATSEKLFF
TGCAGTGCAACCCAGACAGCAACTAGTGAAAAACTGTTTTTT
>TRBJ2-1|.|15|.|TRBV21-1
CASSKLAFLYNEQFF
TGTGCCAGCAGCAAATTAGCCTTCCTATACAATGAGCAGTTCTTC
>TRBJ1-1|.|14|few|TRBV6-5
CASSYAGPRTEAFF
TGTGCCAGCAGTTACGCTGGCCCGAGGACTGAAGCTTTCTTT
>TRBJ1-4|TRBD1|16|.|TRBV5-1
CASSFGQGATNEKLFF
TGCGCCAGCAGCTTCGGACAGGGCGCAACTAATGAAAAACTGTTTTTT
>TRBJ2-1|.|11|.|TRBV5-1
CASSLGGQQFF
TGCGCCAGCAGCTTGGGGGGACAGCAGTTCTTC
>TRBJ2-5|.|14|many|TRBV14
CASSHGRVQETQYF
TGTGCCAGCAGCCACGGCAGGGTTCAAGAGACCCAGTACTTC
>TRBJ2-7|TRBD2|16|.|TRBV4-3
CASSQDWSGDVREQYF
TGCGCCAGCAGCCAAGATTGGAGCGGGGACGTCCGCGAGCAGTACTTC
>TRBJ1-1|.|14|few|TRBV9
CASSPRSGDTEAFF
TGTGCCAGCAGCCCGCGATCTGGGGACACTGAAGCTTTCTTT
>TRBJ2-5|TRBD2|15|few|TRBV12-3/TRBV12-4
CASSPIAGTQETQYF
TGTGCCAGCAGTCCTATAGCGGGGACCCAGGAGACCCAGTACTTC
>TRBJ2-4|TRBD1|14|.|TRBV20-1
CSASQGEAKNIQYF
TGCAGTGCTAGCCAGGGGGAAGCCAAAAACATTCAGTACTTC
>TRBJ2-1|.|11|many|TRBV5-1
CASSLNTEQFF
TGCGCCAGCAGCTTGAACACAGAGCAGTTCTTC
>TRBJ2-1|TRBD2|16|.|TRBV9
CASSVGGLAGRNEQFF
TGTGCCAGCAGCGTAGGGGGACTAGCGGGGCGAAATGAGCAGTTCTTC
>TRBJ1-1|.|13|.|TRBV6-1
CASSNQGYTEAFF
TGTGCCAGCAGCAATCAGGGGTACACTGAAGCTTTCTTT